Shown below are 31 T cell receptor beta chains from a single sample sequenced in a study of cytomegalovirus exposure and HLA in healthy donors (dated by TCRdb to 2017 to 2019). Receptor libraries were prepared by the immunoSEQ multiplex PCR assay. The multiplex PCR relied on a mix of 60 forward primers for TCR Vbeta segments and 13 reverse primers for TCR Jbeta segments. This is the immuneACCESS table as TCRdb keeps it, with only in-frame sequences that have V and J called. A part of the clones is gone; compared with another copy, unresolved V genes explain less than half, and the rest is unexplained. The data table for this sample lists around 100,000 clones. About 0.58% of the sample is in the top ten clones. The sample was PBMCs. These receptors came from a man aged 45-60 years in good health and CMV-seronegative.

In the case of this clone: The junction shows a germline mismatch at one end, possibly a read error. The V call is TRBV4-1, the J call TRBJ1-1; perhaps TRBD1 as D (5 bases). Germline lookup yields CDR1 MGHRA and CDR2 YSYEKL. This CDR3 contains 11 residues. CDR3 region: CASSQVGTTYF. The CDR3 region has the DNA TGCGCCAGCAGCCAAGTGGGGACTACCTACTTT.

This chain links TRBV25-1 with TRBJ1-1; D might be TRBD1 (6 bases). The V gene lost 5 bases and the J gene lost 1 base, with 11 bases spanning the gap. The germline V gene has CDR1 MGHDK and CDR2 SYGVNS. The CDR3 contains 14 residues. The CDR3: CASSRRTANTEAFF. The CDR3 nucleotides are TGTGCCAGCAGTCGGCGGACAGCGAACACTGAAGCTTTCTTT.

This chain joins TRBV29-1 and TRBJ1-2; tentatively, D is TRBD1 (5 bases). The length of the CDR3 is 12 residues. In germline, CDR1 is SQVTM, CDR2 ANQGSEA. Trimming took off 6 bases at V and 5 bases at J, with 13 bases between the two ends. In nucleotides, the CDR3 is TGCAGCGTACGCTGGGGGGTATATGGCTACACCTTC. The encoded protein is CSVRWGVYGYTF.

The V gene is TRBV6-1, the J gene TRBJ1-4; 7 bases are shared with TRBD1. V trimming: 1 base; J trimming: 7 bases; junction bases outside the gene matches: 6. The CDR3 has 15 residues. Per the germline V gene, CDR1 is MNHNS and CDR2 is SASEGT. The CDR3 DNA is TGTGCCAGCAGTGAAGACAGGGGCCAGAGTGAAAAACTGTTTTTT. Translation: CASSEDRGQSEKLFF.

The gene calls are TRBV29-1 and TRBJ2-1; D is possibly TRBD1 (6 bases). The CDR3 spans 14 residues. CDR1 and CDR2 from the germline V gene are SQVTM and ANQGSEA. V lost 7 bases and J lost 6, with 19 bases in between. Written as DNA, the CDR3 is TGCAGCGCGATAGGGGGACCCACCGGCAATGAGCAGTTCTTC. Its translation is CSAIGGPTGNEQFF.

CDR3 sequence (DNA): TGTGCCAGCAGCCGCTGGGACACATTAATCTCCTACAATGAGCAGTTCTTC. This encodes CASSRWDTLISYNEQFF. The chain recombines TRBV14 with TRBJ2-1; maybe TRBD1 (6 bases). CDR1 is SGHDN, CDR2 FVKESK, per germline. Trimming took off 4 bases at V and 0 bases at J, with 16 bases between the two ends. CDR3 length: 17 amino acids.

This sequence joins TRBV27 and TRBJ2-2; 10 bases fit TRBD2. Germline V CDR1 and CDR2: MNHEY, SMNVEV (reference sequence). This CDR3 is 17 amino acids long. With 7 bases clipped from V and 4 bases from J, the junction kept 12 bases outside the gene matches. Here the CDR3 DNA reads TGTGCCAGCACCCCCGGACTAGCGGAGTGGGGCACCGGGGAGCTGTTTTTT. It translates to CASTPGLAEWGTGELFF.

The J gene is TRBJ2-7, the V gene TRBV27; 7 positions match TRBD2. Germline V CDR1 and CDR2: MNHEY, SMNVEV (reference sequence). This CDR3 has 18 amino acids. J gave up 0 bases and V 6 bases, and 17 bases lay outside the gene matches. In nucleotides, the CDR3 is TGTGCCAGCAGCCGAAACCCCTCGCCTAGCGGAGACTCCTACGAGCAGTACTTC. Its protein product is CASSRNPSPSGDSYEQYF.

V and J are TRBV7-9 and TRBJ2-3; D gene unclear. This CDR3 has 14 residues. V was pared by 7 bases and J by 1 base, with 12 bases between. Germline CDR1 SEHNR, CDR2 FQNEAQ (reference sequence). CDR3 sequence reads: CASIPLSRTDTQYF. CDR3 bases: TGTGCCAGCATCCCTTTAAGCCGCACAGATACGCAGTATTTT.

The V and J genes are TRBV6-5 and TRBJ1-1; 9 bases match TRBD1. Looked up from germline, CDR1 is MNHEY and CDR2 is SVGAGI. Germline trimming cut 6 bases from V and 2 bases from J; bases unmatched to any gene: 7. The length of the CDR3 is 15 residues. The CDR3 spells CASSRTGAINTEAFF. DNA for the CDR3: TGTGCCAGCAGCCGGACAGGGGCGATAAACACTGAAGCTTTCTTT.

The CDR3 region is CASRPSGSYEQYF. CDR3 bases: TGTGCCAGCAGACCTAGCGGCTCCTACGAGCAGTACTTC. V is TRBV6-5 and J is TRBJ2-7; 7 bases match TRBD2. J was trimmed by 0 bases and V by 6 bases; bases with no gene match: 2. The germline V gene has CDR1 MNHEY and CDR2 SVGAGI. The length of the CDR3 is 13 residues.

The chain employs TRBV5-5 and TRBJ1-2; 7 nucleotides agree with TRBD1. CDR1 and CDR2 from the germline V gene are SGHKS and YYEKEE (reference sequence). The CDR3 runs 14 residues. Trimming at V came to 4 bases and at J to 3 bases, leaving 6 bases not matched to a gene. Here the CDR3 reads CASSARTGDYGYTF. CDR3 DNA: TGTGCCAGCAGCGCCCGGACAGGAGACTATGGCTACACCTTC.

Notes on this clone: The junction and the germline gene differ at one end; a read error may be behind it. V and J are TRBV19 and TRBJ1-4; D is undetermined. The CDR3 is 16 amino acids. Germline loops: CDR1 LNHDA, CDR2 SQIVND (reference sequence). The CDR3 DNA sequence: TGTGCCAGTAGTATCCTCTATCTCGGGTCCCATGAGAAACTGTTTTTT. This gives the protein CASSILYLGSHEKLFF.

CDR3 DNA sequence: TGTGCCAGCAGATCAGGACTAGCGGGATCGTACGAGCAGTACTTC. Translation: CASRSGLAGSYEQYF. The genes are TRBV6-6 and TRBJ2-7, with 12 bases that match TRBD2. J gave up 4 bases and V 6 bases, and 7 bases lay outside the gene matches. The CDR3 contains 15 residues. CDR1 MNHNY and CDR2 SVGAGI come from the germline V gene (reference sequence).

The chain employs TRBV10-3 and TRBJ1-5, with 8 bases matching TRBD1. This CDR3 comprises 12 residues. Germline V gene sequence: CDR1 ENHRY, CDR2 SYGVKD. V was clipped by 6 bases and J by 5 bases; unmatched bases: 0. CDR3: CAIRDRDQPQHF. CDR3 sequence (DNA): TGTGCCATCAGGGACAGGGATCAGCCCCAGCATTTT.

The gene calls are TRBV4-3 and TRBJ1-1; a possible D gene is TRBD1 (6 bases). V lost 3 bases and J 5 bases, leaving 19 bases between the germline ends. CDR1 LGHNA and CDR2 YSLEER come from the germline V gene. CDR3 size: 16 residues. CDR3: CASSQDPGTYRTEAFF. In nucleotides, the CDR3 is TGCGCCAGCAGCCAGGACCCCGGGACATACAGAACTGAAGCTTTCTTT.

The V gene is TRBV19, the J gene TRBJ1-2, with 7 bases fitting TRBD1. CDR1 is LNHDA and CDR2 is SQIVND in the germline V gene (reference sequence). V trimming: 5 bases; J trimming: 4 bases; junction bases outside the gene matches: 10. This CDR3 comprises 15 residues. The DNA for the CDR3 is TGTGCCAGTAGTCTAACAGGGGATAGGGTCTATGGCTACACCTTC. The encoded protein is CASSLTGDRVYGYTF.

The chain employs TRBV18 and TRBJ1-1; 9 bases map to TRBD1. V dropped 4 bases and J dropped 2; count of bases not matched to a gene: 2. CDR1 KGHSH and CDR2 LQKENI come from the germline V gene. The CDR3 spans 14 residues. The DNA for the CDR3 is TGTGCCAGCTCACGACAGGGGGGTAACACTGAAGCTTTCTTT. Its protein product is CASSRQGGNTEAFF.

J is TRBJ2-1 and V is TRBV15; tentative D call: TRBD1 (6 bases). There are 16 residues in the CDR3. With 0 bases removed from V and 5 bases from J, the gap between germline ends came to 14 bases. CDR1 and CDR2 (germline): LNHNV, YYDKDF (reference sequence). CDR3 loop: CATSRERLGANNEQFF. CDR3 DNA sequence: TGTGCCACCAGCAGAGAGCGGCTGGGGGCTAACAATGAGCAGTTCTTC.

The CDR3 region has the DNA TGTGCCAGTAGTATAGATCGCGACAGGCCGAACACTGAAGCTTTCTTT. Its protein is CASSIDRDRPNTEAFF. This chain joins TRBV19 and TRBJ1-1, with D possibly TRBD1 on 6 matching bases. CDR1 LNHDA and CDR2 SQIVND come from the germline V gene (reference sequence). This CDR3 has 16 residues. The V and J ends lost 0 bases and 1 base respectively, with 12 bases between them. Variable domain in full (rest from reference TRBV19 and TRBJ1-1): DGGITQSPKYLFRKEGQNVTLSCEQNLNHDAMYWYRQDPGQGLRLIYYSQIVNDFQKGDIAEGYSVSREKKESFPLTVTSAQKNPTAFYLCASSIDRDRPNTEAFFGQGTRLTVV.

The rearrangement uses TRBV7-8 and TRBJ2-7, with TRBD1 as a possible D gene (5 bases). V was shortened by 1 base and J by 2 bases, with 15 bases between the two germline ends. Germline-derived CDR1 and CDR2 are SGHVS and FQNEAQ. The CDR3 loop spans 16 amino acids. This CDR3 reads CASSLERGRVPYEQYF. CDR3 DNA: TGTGCCAGCAGCTTAGAAAGGGGTCGAGTCCCCTACGAGCAGTACTTC.

The genes are TRBV18 and TRBJ2-2, with 7 bases identical to TRBD1. This CDR3 is built from 15 residues. Germline CDR1 and CDR2: KGHSH and LQKENI. Trimming cost V 3 bases and J 0 bases; bases outside gene matches: 1. The CDR3 bases are TGTGCCAGCTCACCCGGGACAGCGAACACCGGGGAGCTGTTTTTT. Encoded protein: CASSPGTANTGELFF.

The chain links TRBV7-2 to TRBJ2-7, with D possibly matching TRBD2 (6 bases). Trimming cost V 4 bases and J 6 bases, with 16 bases left between them. This CDR3 spans 14 amino acids. CDR1 is SGHTA, CDR2 FQGNSA, per germline. The CDR3: CASSSQVGGGEQYF. The CDR3 coding sequence is TGTGCCAGCAGCTCCCAGGTGGGGGGTGGCGAGCAGTACTTC.

This chain links TRBV12-5 with TRBJ2-1; 9 bases are shared with TRBD2. The CDR3 is 15 amino acids. The germline V gene encodes CDR1 LGHNT and CDR2 FRNRAP. Trimming took 5 bases from V and 2 from J; bases not matched to a gene: 4. The CDR3 coding sequence is TGTGCTAGTGGTACGACTAGCGGACCCTACAATGAGCAGTTCTTC. This codes for CASGTTSGPYNEQFF.

The rearrangement links TRBV6-5 to TRBJ2-7; 8 bases fit TRBD2. This CDR3 is built from 15 residues. Unmatched junction bases numbered 8, after V lost 5 bases and J lost 2 bases. Germline V gene sequence: CDR1 MNHEY, CDR2 SVGAGI. The DNA for the CDR3 is TGTGCCAGCAGTCCCATAGCGGGGCGAACCTACGAGCAGTACTTC. Protein: CASSPIAGRTYEQYF.

The CDR3 reads CASSLGQGDEQYF. For the CDR3, the DNA is TGTGCCAGCAGCTTGGGGCAGGGCGACGAGCAGTACTTC. This chain connects TRBV5-4 to TRBJ2-7; D might be TRBD1 (5 bases). Trimming took 0 bases from V and 5 from J, leaving 9 bases between them. CDR1 is SGHNT, CDR2 YYREEE, per germline (reference sequence). This CDR3 region has 13 residues.

CDR3: CASSLSGTSTDTQYF. Written as DNA, the CDR3 is TGTGCCAGCAGCCTAAGCGGAACTAGCACAGATACGCAGTATTTT. V gene TRBV9 combines with J gene TRBJ2-3; D is perhaps TRBD2 (5 bases). The CDR3 spans 15 residues. Trimming stripped 4 bases from V and 0 bases from J, with 12 bases between. From germline, CDR1 is SGDLS and CDR2 YYNGEE.

This chain links TRBV2 with TRBJ2-7; 10 bases align to TRBD1. Germline CDR1 reads SNHLY; CDR2 reads FYNNEI. V shed 5 bases, J shed 0 bases, and the junction held 1 base outside the gene matches. The CDR3 totals 14 residues. CDR3 in amino acids: CASSRDRGSYEQYF. CDR3 bases: TGTGCCAGCAGTCGGGACAGGGGCTCCTACGAGCAGTACTTC.

This chain joins TRBV7-9 and TRBJ2-1; possibly TRBD2 for D (6 bases). The germline V gene has CDR1 SEHNR and CDR2 FQNEAQ (reference sequence). The CDR3 spans 16 residues. V was pared by 0 bases and J by 8 bases, with 17 bases between. Here the CDR3 DNA reads TGTGCCAGCAGCTTAGCGCGGGGAGTATTAAGAGATGAGCAGTTCTTC. Translated, it gives CASSLARGVLRDEQFF.

The chain recombines TRBV30 with TRBJ1-1; D uncertain. V was trimmed by 8 bases and J by 1 base, leaving 17 bases between them. The CDR3 contains 14 residues. Germline values: CDR1 GTSNPN, CDR2 SVGIG (reference sequence). CDR3 DNA sequence: TGTGCCGTCCGCCTGCGGCGAACGAACACTGAAGCTTTCTTT. It is translated as CAVRLRRTNTEAFF.

The chain joins TRBV7-9 to TRBJ1-3; no firm D call. The CDR3 sequence is 15 residues long. V dropped 1 base and J dropped 4 bases, with 11 bases sitting between them. The V gene's germline CDR1 is SEHNR and CDR2 FQNEAQ (reference sequence). The CDR3 here is CASSLGSKTGNTIYF. The DNA of the CDR3 is TGTGCCAGCAGCTTAGGGTCTAAAACGGGAAACACCATATATTTT.